The 9 T cell receptor beta chains in this list originate from one sample, sequenced in a study of vaccination and CD4 T cells after COVID-19. MiXCR, applied by TCRdb to the PCR reads, yields one record per CDR3 protein. The sample holds tens of thousands of distinct CDR3 sequences, 49% seen once. Time point defined: late sampling 161 to 241 days after vaccination in a few convalescent patients. Here the sequenced sample was CD4+ T cells from blood, taken about 7 months after SARS-CoV-2 vaccination. These receptors were obtained from a human donor who had recovered from COVID-19.

This clonotype has only a few counts. The V call is TRBV27, the J call TRBJ1-2; TRBD1 matches at 8 bases. With V trimmed by 4 bases and J by 8 bases, 3 bases remained unmatched. CDR1 and CDR2 (germline): MNHEY, SMNVEV (reference sequence). The CDR3 loop spans 12 amino acids. In DNA, the CDR3 is TGTGCCAGCAGTTCATCAGGGGGCGGCTACACCTTC. Translation gives CASSSSGGGYTF.

J is TRBJ2-7 and V is TRBV6-4, with 7 nucleotides matching TRBD1. Trimming removed 4 bases from V and 2 bases from J; junction bases left unmatched: 14. Germline CDR1 MRHNA, CDR2 SNTAGT. The CDR3 extends over 17 amino acids. The CDR3 DNA is TGTGCCAGCAGTGCCCCGCGGGCGGCCAGGGGGACCTACGAGCAGTACTTC. It yields the protein CASSAPRAARGTYEQYF.

The chain employs TRBV7-2 and TRBJ2-7, with 9 bases matching TRBD2. Germline V gene data show CDR1 as SGHTA and CDR2 as FQGNSA. The CDR3 length is 16 residues. V lost 1 base, J lost 4 bases, and 8 bases stayed unmatched. CDR3 loop: CASSLVTGSGRYEQYF. The CDR3, as DNA: TGTGCCAGCAGCTTAGTAACTGGTAGCGGGAGATACGAGCAGTACTTC.

The chain uses TRBV7-9 and TRBJ2-5; D is undetermined. Trimming shortened V by 3 bases and J by 5 bases, and 7 bases separated the two germline ends. Germline loops: CDR1 SEHNR, CDR2 FQNEAQ (reference sequence). This CDR3 has 12 residues. CDR3 amino acids: CASSFGGETQYF. For the CDR3, the DNA is TGTGCCAGCAGCTTTGGTGGTGAGACCCAGTACTTC.

The chain employs TRBV27 and TRBJ2-7; D remains ambiguous. The CDR3 is made up of 13 amino acids. The V gene's germline CDR1 is MNHEY and CDR2 SMNVEV (reference sequence). V was pared by 2 bases and J by 0 bases, with 5 bases between. The CDR3 bases are TGTGCCAGCAGTTTAACCCGCTCCTACGAGCAGTACTTC. Translating gives CASSLTRSYEQYF.

The J gene is TRBJ2-1, the V gene TRBV19; D is uncertain. The CDR3 covers 14 residues. V was shortened by 3 bases and J by 3 bases, with 9 bases between the two germline ends. Per the germline V gene, CDR1 is LNHDA and CDR2 is SQIVND (reference sequence). CDR3: CASSIAYDYNEQFF. Here the CDR3 DNA reads TGTGCCAGTAGTATTGCTTATGACTACAATGAGCAGTTCTTC.

This clonotype appeared a few times. The chain is built from TRBV10-3 and TRBJ2-7; 9 nucleotides line up with TRBD1. V lost 4 bases to trimming and J lost 2 bases; unmatched junction nucleotides: 6. CDR3 length equals 15 residues. Germline lookup yields CDR1 ENHRY and CDR2 SYGVKD. The CDR3 DNA follows: TGTGCCATCAGTGGGCTCGGGGACAGGGCCTACGAGCAGTACTTC. Protein product: CAISGLGDRAYEQYF.

V is TRBV7-2 and J is TRBJ1-2; no reliable D call. The CDR3 has 15 residues. From germline, CDR1 is SGHTA and CDR2 FQGNSA. V dropped 2 bases and J dropped 6 bases, with 16 bases sitting between them. The DNA of the CDR3 is TGTGCCAGCAGCTTAAGTTTAGGTCACCCTGATGGCTACACCTTC. Translating it yields CASSLSLGHPDGYTF.

This clonotype has a handful of counts. The CDR3 reads CASSLTGSTDTQYF. The DNA of the CDR3 is TGTGCCAGCAGCTTAACCGGGTCCACAGATACGCAGTATTTT. V is TRBV7-3 and J is TRBJ2-3; D unclear. Looked up from germline, CDR1 is SGHTA and CDR2 is FQGTGA. This CDR3 spans 14 amino acids. V was trimmed by 0 bases and J by 2 bases, leaving 6 bases between them.